This T cell receptor beta chain was identified during a study of blood T cell repertoires in COVID-19. At the level of the study: There were acute and convalescent COVID-19 samples, and they came from the United States, Italy and Spain.

V lost 3 bases to trimming and J lost 0 bases, with 19 bases between them. The CDR3 sequence is 18 residues long. Germline-derived CDR1 and CDR2 are SGHTA and FQGTGA. Assay used: immunoSEQ multiplex PCR; TCRdb lists only in-frame clones, some missing. The profile shows about 46,000 clones, 87% of them singletons. The sequenced sample consisted of peripheral blood. The rearrangement joins TRBV7-3 to TRBJ2-3; perhaps TRBD1 as D (6 bases). The source of this sequence is a human donor in a cohort sampled during active COVID-19. The CDR3 region has the DNA TGTGCCAGCAGCTTGAACGTGGCCGGGACAAACAGCACAGATACGCAGTATTTT. Translated: CASSLNVAGTNSTDTQYF.